This T cell receptor (beta chain) was identified during a study of blood T cell repertoires in COVID-19. On the study more broadly: Samples of COVID-19 (acute and convalescent) were obtained from the United States, Italy and Spain. Sample material is recorded as cDNA or gDNA derived from T cells, B-cell-depleted T cells, or PBMCs.

V was clipped by 3 bases and J by 6 bases; unmatched bases: 5. Germline CDR1 is SGHDT and CDR2 is YYEEEE. The CDR3 totals 14 residues. In the source study's methods: Amplification of reference gene primers was used by the study to estimate nucleated cell counts. The data were produced by immunoSEQ multiplex PCR, yet TCRdb's version contains in-frame clones alone and is incomplete. V and J calls and clone size are copied from that table; D and trimming were computed from the DNA. The table records 350,000 to 450,000 clones, 85% to 90% of them present only once. The age range of participants was roughly 18 to 90 years, with residence in about 25 US areas.

This TCR derives from a man aged 25-45 years who had recovered from COVID-19. The chain joins TRBV5-6 to TRBJ1-5; 8 nucleotides align to TRBD1. The material sequenced was PBMCs or T cells enriched from blood (not recorded which). CDR3 region: CASSSGQGSQPQHF. DNA for the CDR3: TGTGCCAGCAGCTCCGGACAGGGAAGTCAGCCCCAGCATTTT.